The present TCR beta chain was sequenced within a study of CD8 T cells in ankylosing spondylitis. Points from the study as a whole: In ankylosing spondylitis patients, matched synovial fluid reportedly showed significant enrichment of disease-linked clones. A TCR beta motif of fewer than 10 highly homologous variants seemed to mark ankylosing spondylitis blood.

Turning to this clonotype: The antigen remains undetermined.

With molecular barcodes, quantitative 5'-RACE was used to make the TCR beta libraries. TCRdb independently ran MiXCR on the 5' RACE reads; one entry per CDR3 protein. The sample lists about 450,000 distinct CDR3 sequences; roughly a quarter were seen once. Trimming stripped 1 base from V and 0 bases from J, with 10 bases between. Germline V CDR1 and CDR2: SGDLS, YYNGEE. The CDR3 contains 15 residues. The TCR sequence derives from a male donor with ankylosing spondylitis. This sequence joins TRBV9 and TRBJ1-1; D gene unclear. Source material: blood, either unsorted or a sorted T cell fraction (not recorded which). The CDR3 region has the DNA TGTGCCAGCAGCGTACTCCAGGAGATGAACACTGAAGCTTTCTTT. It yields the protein CASSVLQEMNTEAFF.